This passage covers 28 T cell receptor beta chains from one sample sequenced in a study of shared clonotypes between healthy human individuals. This table comes from immunoSEQ multiplex PCR, and its TCRdb copy is limited to in-frame clones, with some not included. Among millions of clones listed, 85% to 95% were seen once. Sequenced: naive CD4+ T cells sorted from blood. Regarding subset: CD45RA+ positively selected. The receptors stem from a man between 18 and 35 years old in good health.

As regards this clone: This specimen includes other DNA sequences encoding the same CDR3. J is TRBJ2-7 and V is TRBV5-1, with 11 bases matching TRBD1. Trimming removed 2 bases from V and 3 bases from J; junction bases left unmatched: 4. The CDR3 totals 15 residues. Germline lookup yields CDR1 SGHRS and CDR2 YFSETQ. CDR3 amino acids: CASSLEGTGGYEQYF. The CDR3 DNA is TGCGCCAGCAGCTTAGAGGGGACAGGGGGCTACGAGCAGTACTTC.

This clone was seen just once. The same CDR3 arises from other DNA sequences in this sample as well. The CDR3 region is CASSERTDSTDTQYF. The DNA of the CDR3 is TGCGCCAGCAGCGAGCGGACTGATAGCACAGATACGCAGTATTTT. The chain uses TRBV5-1 and TRBJ2-3; maybe TRBD2 (5 bases). The CDR3 is 15 amino acids. V was shortened by 4 bases and J by 0 bases, with 12 bases between the two germline ends. The germline V gene encodes CDR1 SGHRS and CDR2 YFSETQ.

This clone was observed a handful of times. The V call is TRBV30, the J call TRBJ1-5; no firm D call. V was clipped by 2 bases and J by 1 base, with 12 bases between them. The CDR3 extends over 15 amino acids. Germline assignment: CDR1 GTSNPN and CDR2 SVGIG (reference sequence). The CDR3 reads CAWSRKAESNQPQHF. The CDR3 DNA reads TGTGCCTGGAGTAGGAAAGCTGAGAGCAATCAGCCCCAGCATTTT.

The chain employs TRBV27 and TRBJ2-1; D gene unclear. Trimming stripped 8 bases from V and 0 bases from J, with 17 bases between. The CDR3 is made up of 16 amino acids. Germline V gene lookup returns CDR1 MNHEY and CDR2 SMNVEV (reference sequence). The CDR3 sequence: CASSWSGSSSYNEQFF. The DNA for the CDR3 is TGTGCCAGCTCCTGGTCGGGCTCCAGCTCCTACAATGAGCAGTTCTTC.

The chain employs TRBV4-1 and TRBJ1-1; 8 nucleotides agree with TRBD1. Germline CDR1 reads MGHRA; CDR2 reads YSYEKL. Trimming took 0 bases from V and 6 from J; bases not matched to a gene: 18. The CDR3 has 19 amino acids. The CDR3 region is CASSQDLSRTGRFQAEAFF. The CDR3 DNA is TGCGCCAGCAGCCAAGATTTAAGTAGGACAGGGAGGTTTCAGGCTGAAGCTTTCTTT.

V and J are TRBV2 and TRBJ1-1, with D tentatively TRBD1 (6 bases). V lost 7 bases to trimming and J lost 7 bases, with 13 bases between them. The germline gives CDR1 SNHLY, CDR2 FYNNEI. This CDR3 has 12 residues. The CDR3 bases are TGTGCCAGCACTCCGGACAGAAATGAAGCTTTCTTT. Translating gives CASTPDRNEAFF.

This chain links TRBV11-2 with TRBJ2-7, with a possible D match to TRBD1 (6 bases). The CDR3 is made up of 13 amino acids. Germline lookup yields CDR1 SGHAT and CDR2 FQNNGV. Trimming left V 1 base short and J 9 bases short, with 13 bases between. CDR3: CASSLGEQGGQYF. DNA for the CDR3: TGTGCCAGCAGCTTAGGGGAGCAAGGGGGGCAGTACTTC.

This clone appeared a few times. The CDR3 nucleotides read TGCGCCAGCAGATTCGGCTTGAACACTGAAGCTTTCTTT. Encoded protein: CASRFGLNTEAFF. J is TRBJ1-1 and V is TRBV10-1, with D unclear. Germline CDR1 WNHNN, CDR2 SYGVQD (reference sequence). V shed 6 bases and J shed 0 bases, with 8 bases lying between them. The CDR3 has 13 residues.

Only a few counts were recorded for this clone. The rearrangement joins TRBV6-6 to TRBJ1-5, with a weak D call TRBD1 (6 bases). The V and J ends lost 6 bases and 4 bases respectively, with 10 bases between them. Germline V gene data show CDR1 as MNHNY and CDR2 as SVGAGI (reference sequence). This CDR3 is 13 amino acids long. CDR3 sequence reads: CASSQQGNQPQHF. CDR3 in DNA: TGTGCCAGCAGCCAACAGGGAAATCAGCCCCAGCATTTT.

The chain has TRBV19 and TRBJ1-6, with D hard to call. Trimming stripped 4 bases from V and 7 bases from J, with 14 bases between. The CDR3 consists of 15 residues. Germline values: CDR1 LNHDA, CDR2 SQIVND (reference sequence). CDR3 residues: CASSTRSGPNSPLHF. The DNA of the CDR3 is TGTGCCAGTAGTACCCGTTCTGGACCAAATTCACCCCTCCACTTT.

The rearrangement joins TRBV20-1 to TRBJ1-1, with D unclear. The CDR3 is made up of 10 amino acids. The V end was cut by 0 bases, the J end by 7 bases, with 3 bases between. In germline, CDR1 is DFQATT, CDR2 SNEGSKA (reference sequence). As DNA, the CDR3 is TGCAGTGCTAGAGAGTATGAAGCTTTCTTT. Protein sequence: CSAREYEAFF.

The chain joins TRBV7-2 to TRBJ2-3, with 10 bases identical to TRBD2. V shed 5 bases, J shed 5 bases, and the junction held 10 bases outside the gene matches. Germline-derived CDR1 and CDR2 are SGHTA and FQGNSA. The CDR3 has 16 residues. CDR3 amino acids: CASSATSGIGLDTQYF. The CDR3, as DNA: TGTGCCAGCAGCGCCACTAGCGGGATTGGGTTAGATACGCAGTATTTT.

Notes on this clone: Other DNA sequences from this sample encode an identical CDR3 as well. The chain employs TRBV5-1 and TRBJ2-5; TRBD1 matches at 10 bases. This CDR3 has 15 amino acids. Germline V CDR1 and CDR2: SGHRS, YFSETQ. V was clipped by 0 bases and J by 4 bases; unmatched bases: 3. The CDR3 DNA is TGCGCCAGCAGCTTGGCCGGGACAGGGGTAGAGACCCAGTACTTC. Residues: CASSLAGTGVETQYF. Full variable domain (outside the CDR3, taken from reference TRBV5-1 and TRBJ2-5): KAGVTQTPRYLIKTRGQQVTLSCSPISGHRSVSWYQQTPGQGLQFLFEYFSETQRNKGNFPGRFSGRQFSNSRSEMNVSTLELGDSALYLCASSLAGTGVETQYFGPGTRLLVL.

V usage is TRBV6-6 and J usage is TRBJ2-2; 9 bases fit TRBD1. The CDR3 sequence is 14 residues long. The junction had 10 bases not matched to a gene; V was cut back by 10 bases and J by 7 bases. The germline gives CDR1 MNHNY, CDR2 SVGAGI (reference sequence). The CDR3 loop is CATWDREGNGELFF. The CDR3 DNA follows: TGTGCCACCTGGGACAGGGAAGGAAACGGGGAGCTGTTTTTT.

CDR3 in amino acids: CASSLGDSTRETQYF. The CDR3 nucleotides are TGCGCCAGCAGCTTGGGAGACAGCACAAGGGAGACCCAGTACTTC. The chain carries TRBV5-1 and TRBJ2-5; TRBD1 might be the D (5 bases). Germline assignment: CDR1 SGHRS and CDR2 YFSETQ. CDR3 length: 15 residues. Trimming shortened V by 0 bases and J by 5 bases, and 14 bases separated the two germline ends.

This sequence joins TRBV6-5 and TRBJ1-4; D not resolved. The CDR3 runs to 14 residues. Looked up from germline, CDR1 is MNHEY and CDR2 is SVGAGI. The germline V and J ends were trimmed by 5 bases and 8 bases, with 15 bases remaining between them. The CDR3 region is CASSRGQSGEKLFF. DNA of the CDR3: TGTGCCAGCAGTCGCGGTCAATCAGGAGAAAAACTGTTTTTT.

V and J are TRBV6-5 and TRBJ1-2, with TRBD1 identical over 10 bases. The CDR3 spans 14 residues. Germline V lookup: CDR1 MNHEY, CDR2 SVGAGI. V was clipped by 6 bases and J by 3 bases; unmatched bases: 4. The CDR3 region is CASRQDRGDYGYTF. The CDR3 coding sequence is TGTGCCAGCAGGCAGGACAGGGGGGACTATGGCTACACCTTC.

The chain couples TRBV19 to TRBJ2-3; D is possibly TRBD1 (5 bases). The CDR3 length is 15 residues. Germline CDR1 reads LNHDA; CDR2 reads SQIVND (reference sequence). Between the trimmed V and J ends, which lost 3 bases and 0 bases, there was a span of 10 bases. The CDR3: CASSMAGISTDTQYF. The CDR3 coding sequence is TGTGCCAGTAGTATGGCAGGGATCAGCACAGATACGCAGTATTTT.

Points on this clone: The identical CDR3 is also encoded by other nucleotide sequences in the sample. V is TRBV5-6 and J is TRBJ2-7; 8 nucleotides match TRBD1. The CDR3 runs to 15 residues. The V gene end was trimmed by 3 bases and the J gene end by 0 bases; junction bases not matched to a gene: 5. Germline CDR1 reads SGHDT; CDR2 reads YYEEEE. CDR3 protein: CASSSRDRLSYEQYF. The CDR3 DNA reads TGTGCCAGCAGCTCCCGGGACAGGCTCTCCTACGAGCAGTACTTC. The full variable domain, with the rest looked up from reference TRBV5-6 and TRBJ2-7, is DAGVTQSPTHLIKTRGQQVTLRCSPKSGHDTVSWYQQALGQGPQFIFQYYEEEERQRGNFPDRFSGHQFPNYSSELNVNALLLGDSALYLCASSSRDRLSYEQYFGPGTRLTVT.

V and J are TRBV4-1 and TRBJ1-4; possibly TRBD1 for D (6 bases). Germline lookup yields CDR1 MGHRA and CDR2 YSYEKL. V was shortened by 1 base and J by 4 bases, with 16 bases between the two germline ends. The CDR3 loop spans 17 amino acids. The CDR3 DNA reads TGCGCCAGCAGCCAAGTATCCGGGACACCTTTTAATGAAAAACTGTTTTTT. This encodes CASSQVSGTPFNEKLFF.

This rearrangement joins TRBV5-4 to TRBJ2-2; D could derive from TRBD1 or TRBD2 (5 bases each). The V end lost 3 bases, the J end lost 0 bases, and 12 bases lay between the germline ends. CDR1 is SGHNT, CDR2 YYREEE, per germline (reference sequence). There are 16 residues in the CDR3. The DNA for the CDR3 is TGTGCCAGCAGCTCGACGGGACCCGCGAACACCGGGGAGCTGTTTTTT. Translated: CASSSTGPANTGELFF.

The chain links TRBV5-4 to TRBJ2-1, with 10 bases identical to TRBD2. The V gene end was trimmed by 4 bases and the J gene end by 6 bases; junction bases not matched to a gene: 7. The CDR3 length is 15 residues. The germline V gene encodes CDR1 SGHNT and CDR2 YYREEE (reference sequence). The CDR3 region is CASSPIAGGANEQFF. The CDR3 DNA reads TGTGCCAGCAGCCCTATAGCGGGAGGTGCCAATGAGCAGTTCTTC. Full variable domain (outside the CDR3, taken from reference TRBV5-4 and TRBJ2-1): ETGVTQSPTHLIKTRGQQVTLRCSSQSGHNTVSWYQQALGQGPQFIFQYYREEENGRGNFPPRFSGLQFPNYSSELNVNALELDDSALYLCASSPIAGGANEQFFGPGTRLTVL.

This clone was recorded once. The chain couples TRBV7-8 to TRBJ2-7; 10 bases agree with TRBD2. V lost 5 bases to trimming and J lost 0 bases; unmatched junction nucleotides: 7. The CDR3 has 16 residues. The germline gives CDR1 SGHVS, CDR2 FQNEAQ. In DNA, the CDR3 is TGTGCCAGCAGCCCTTTAGCGGGGGGCCTCTCCTACGAGCAGTACTTC. Protein sequence: CASSPLAGGLSYEQYF.

Turning to this clone: The same CDR3 arises from other DNA sequences in this sample as well. The V gene is TRBV7-2, the J gene TRBJ2-1, with 12 bases fitting TRBD2. Germline CDR1 reads SGHTA; CDR2 reads FQGNSA. The CDR3 sequence is 15 residues long. Losses at the gene ends were 5 bases for V and 5 bases for J; bases not matched to a gene: 4. In DNA form, the CDR3 reads TGTGCCAGCAGCCCCCGACTAGCGGGGGACAATGAGCAGTTCTTC. Translation gives CASSPRLAGDNEQFF.

The CDR3 region has the DNA TGCGCCAGCAGCCCCCGGACAGGGGACACTGAAGCTTTCTTT. Translating it yields CASSPRTGDTEAFF. The chain carries TRBV5-1 and TRBJ1-1, with 9 bases that match TRBD1. With V trimmed by 4 bases and J by 3 bases, 4 bases remained unmatched. Germline CDR1 SGHRS, CDR2 YFSETQ. There are 14 residues in the CDR3.

The V call is TRBV7-9, the J call TRBJ1-1, with TRBD1 matching 8 bases. Per the germline V gene, CDR1 is SEHNR and CDR2 is FQNEAQ (reference sequence). The CDR3 loop spans 13 amino acids. J gave up 4 bases and V 7 bases, and 5 bases lay outside the gene matches. The CDR3 DNA sequence: TGTGCCAGCAAGGCCACAGGGGGCACTGAAGCTTTCTTT. Its translation is CASKATGGTEAFF.

With respect to this clone: Other DNA sequences in this specimen translate into the identical CDR3. The chain uses TRBV5-6 and TRBJ2-7; no clear D. Germline-derived CDR1 and CDR2 are SGHDT and YYEEEE. Trimming took 4 bases from V and 0 from J, leaving 8 bases between them. The CDR3 is 13 amino acids. The CDR3, as DNA: TGTGCCAGCAGCCCCGGCCCCTCCTACGAGCAGTACTTC. Translated, it gives CASSPGPSYEQYF.

This chain uses TRBV4-1 with TRBJ1-4; the D gene is possibly TRBD1 (6 bases). Trimming took off 3 bases at V and 8 bases at J, with 10 bases between the two ends. The CDR3 runs 13 residues. The germline CDR1 and CDR2 sequences are MGHRA and YSYEKL. CDR3 region: CASSHTGMEKLFF. CDR3 bases: TGCGCCAGCAGCCATACAGGGATGGAAAAACTGTTTTTT.